Given below is one T cell receptor beta chain in context. Its antigen remains unknown. Trimming took 0 bases from V and 1 from J, leaving 9 bases between them. In germline, CDR1 is LNHNV, CDR2 YYDKDF (reference sequence). The CDR3 has 16 residues. TCR beta was sequenced from blood CD8+ and CD4+ T cells. The multiple sclerosis control group consisted of treatment-naive patients whose relapsing-remitting disease, which was either stable or active, fulfilled revised McDonald criteria. Negative isolation yielded the CD8+ and CD4+ T cells, while FACS enriched the TEMRA cells. This specimen belongs to a study of CD8 T cells in Susac syndrome. An amount of RNA that ranged from roughly 0.45 to 1 ug was reverse transcribed with random hexamers. TCRdb called the immunoSEQ multiplex PCR reads again in MiXCR, with one record for every CDR3 protein. The table has approximately 300,000 distinct CDR3 sequences, 65% to 90% seen once.

Broader study findings: That the number of individuals in its TCR sequencing and HLA analysis was relatively small was acknowledged by the study.

The rearrangement joins TRBV15 to TRBJ2-2, with D perhaps TRBD1 (5 bases). This clonotype was sampled from a human donor with multiple sclerosis. The sequencing input was CD8+ T cells from PBMCs. CDR3 amino acids: CATSRESQGNTGELFF. In DNA form, the CDR3 reads TGTGCCACCAGCAGAGAAAGTCAGGGGAACACCGGGGAGCTGTTTTTT.